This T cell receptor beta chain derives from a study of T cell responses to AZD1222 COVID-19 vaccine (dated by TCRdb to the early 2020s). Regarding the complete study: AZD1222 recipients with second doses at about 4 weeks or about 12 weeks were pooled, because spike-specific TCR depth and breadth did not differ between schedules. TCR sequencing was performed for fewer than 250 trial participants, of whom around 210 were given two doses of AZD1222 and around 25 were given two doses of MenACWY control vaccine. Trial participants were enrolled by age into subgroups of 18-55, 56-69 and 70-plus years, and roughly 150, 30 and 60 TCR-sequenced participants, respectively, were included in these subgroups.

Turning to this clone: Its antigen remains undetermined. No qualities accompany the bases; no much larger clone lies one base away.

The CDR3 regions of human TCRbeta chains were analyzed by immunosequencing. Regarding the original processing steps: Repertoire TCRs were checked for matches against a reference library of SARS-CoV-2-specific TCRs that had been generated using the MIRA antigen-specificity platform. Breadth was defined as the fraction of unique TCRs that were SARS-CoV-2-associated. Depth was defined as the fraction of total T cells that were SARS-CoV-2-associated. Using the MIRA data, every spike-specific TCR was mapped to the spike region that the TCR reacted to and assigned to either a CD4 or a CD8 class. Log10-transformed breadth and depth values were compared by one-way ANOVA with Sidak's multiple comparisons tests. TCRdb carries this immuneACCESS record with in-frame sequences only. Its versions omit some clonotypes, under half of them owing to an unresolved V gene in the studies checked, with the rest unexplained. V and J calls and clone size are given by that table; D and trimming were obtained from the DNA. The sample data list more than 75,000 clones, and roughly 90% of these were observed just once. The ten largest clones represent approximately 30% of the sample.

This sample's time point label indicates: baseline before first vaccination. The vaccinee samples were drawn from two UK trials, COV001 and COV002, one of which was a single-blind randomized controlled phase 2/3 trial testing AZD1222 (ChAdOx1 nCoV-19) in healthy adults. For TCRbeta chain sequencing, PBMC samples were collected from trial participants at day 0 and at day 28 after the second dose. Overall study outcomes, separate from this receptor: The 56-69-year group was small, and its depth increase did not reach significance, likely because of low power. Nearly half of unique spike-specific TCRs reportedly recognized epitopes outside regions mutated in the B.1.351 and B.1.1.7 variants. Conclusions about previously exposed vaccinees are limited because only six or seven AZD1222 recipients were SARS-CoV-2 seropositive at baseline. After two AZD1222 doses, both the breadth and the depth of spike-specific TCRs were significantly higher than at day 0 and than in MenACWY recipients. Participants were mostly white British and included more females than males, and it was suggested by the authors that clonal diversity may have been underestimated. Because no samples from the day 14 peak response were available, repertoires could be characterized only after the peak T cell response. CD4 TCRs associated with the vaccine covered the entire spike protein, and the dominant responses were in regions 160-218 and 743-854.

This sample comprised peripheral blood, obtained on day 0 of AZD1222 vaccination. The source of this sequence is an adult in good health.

The CDR3 protein is CASSLIWFPENTEAFF. Read as DNA, the sequence is TGTGCCAGCAGCTTGATCTGGTTTCCGGAGAACACTGAAGCTTTCTTT. Recombination linked TRBV7-2 to TRBJ1-1; the D gene is not confidently resolved. The CDR3, cysteine through phenylalanine, is 16 amino acids long. The kept DNA is CDR3 alone, 48 bases in frame from the first base. Reading the germline V gene gives CDR1 SGHTA and CDR2 FQGNSA. Relative to germline, V is 3 bases shorter and J is 1 base shorter, with 15 bases between their ends.